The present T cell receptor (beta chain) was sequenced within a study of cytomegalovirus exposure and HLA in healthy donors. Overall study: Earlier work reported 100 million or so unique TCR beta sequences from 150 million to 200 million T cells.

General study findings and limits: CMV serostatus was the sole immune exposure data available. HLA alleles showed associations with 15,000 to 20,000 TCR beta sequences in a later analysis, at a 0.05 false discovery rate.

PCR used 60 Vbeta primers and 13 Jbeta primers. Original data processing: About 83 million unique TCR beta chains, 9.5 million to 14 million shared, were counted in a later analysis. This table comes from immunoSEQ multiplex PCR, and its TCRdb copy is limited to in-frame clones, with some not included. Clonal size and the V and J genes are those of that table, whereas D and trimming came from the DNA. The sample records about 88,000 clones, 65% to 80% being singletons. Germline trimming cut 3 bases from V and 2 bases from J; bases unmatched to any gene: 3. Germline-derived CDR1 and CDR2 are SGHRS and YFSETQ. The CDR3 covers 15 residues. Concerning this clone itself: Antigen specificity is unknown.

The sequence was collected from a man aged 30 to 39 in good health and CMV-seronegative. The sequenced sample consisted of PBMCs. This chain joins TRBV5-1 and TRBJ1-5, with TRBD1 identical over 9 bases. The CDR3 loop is CASSWTGDRNQPQHF. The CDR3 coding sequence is TGCGCCAGCAGCTGGACAGGGGACCGCAATCAGCCCCAGCATTTT. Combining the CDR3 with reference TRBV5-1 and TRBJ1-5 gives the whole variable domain KAGVTQTPRYLIKTRGQQVTLSCSPISGHRSVSWYQQTPGQGLQFLFEYFSETQRNKGNFPGRFSGRQFSNSRSEMNVSTLELGDSALYLCASSWTGDRNQPQHFGDGTRLSIL.